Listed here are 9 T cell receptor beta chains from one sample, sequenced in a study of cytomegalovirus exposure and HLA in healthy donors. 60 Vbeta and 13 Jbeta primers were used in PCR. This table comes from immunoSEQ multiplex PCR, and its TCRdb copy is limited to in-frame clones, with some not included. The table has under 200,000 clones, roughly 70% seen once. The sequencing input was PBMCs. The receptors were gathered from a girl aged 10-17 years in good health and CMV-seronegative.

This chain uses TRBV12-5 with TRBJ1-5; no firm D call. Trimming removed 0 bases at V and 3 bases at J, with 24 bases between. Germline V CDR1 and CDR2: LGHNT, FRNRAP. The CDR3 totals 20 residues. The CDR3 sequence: CASGLVLGRPRTYNNQPQHF. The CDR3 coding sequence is TGTGCTAGTGGTTTGGTACTGGGCAGGCCACGAACGTATAACAATCAGCCCCAGCATTTT.

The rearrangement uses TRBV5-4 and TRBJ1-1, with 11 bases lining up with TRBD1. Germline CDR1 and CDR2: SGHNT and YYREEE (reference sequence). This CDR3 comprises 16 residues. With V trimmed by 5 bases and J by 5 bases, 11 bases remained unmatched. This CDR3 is CASSKGGQGVYTEAFF. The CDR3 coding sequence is TGTGCCAGCAGTAAAGGGGGACAGGGGGTTTATACTGAAGCTTTCTTT.

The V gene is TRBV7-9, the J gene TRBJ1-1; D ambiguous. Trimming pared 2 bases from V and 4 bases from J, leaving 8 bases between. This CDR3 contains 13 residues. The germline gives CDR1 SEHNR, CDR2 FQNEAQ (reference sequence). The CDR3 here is CASSLPGGTEAFF. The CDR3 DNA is TGTGCCAGCAGCTTACCTGGAGGCACTGAAGCTTTCTTT.

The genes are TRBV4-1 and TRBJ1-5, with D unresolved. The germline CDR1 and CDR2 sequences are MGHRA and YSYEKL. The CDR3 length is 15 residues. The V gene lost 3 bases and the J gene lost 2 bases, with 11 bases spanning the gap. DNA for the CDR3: TGCGCCAGCAGCCACGGCCTAGGAGGCAATCAGCCCCAGCATTTT. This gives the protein CASSHGLGGNQPQHF.

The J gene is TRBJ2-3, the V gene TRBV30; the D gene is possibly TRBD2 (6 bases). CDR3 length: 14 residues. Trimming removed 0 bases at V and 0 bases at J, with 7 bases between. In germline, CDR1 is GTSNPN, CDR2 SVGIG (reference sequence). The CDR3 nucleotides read TGTGCCTGGAGTGTTGGGGGGAGCACAGATACGCAGTATTTT. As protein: CAWSVGGSTDTQYF.

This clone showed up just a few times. CDR3 amino acids: CASSAASGGYTQYF. The CDR3 DNA reads TGTGCCAGTAGTGCGGCTAGCGGGGGGTATACGCAGTATTTT. J is TRBJ2-3 and V is TRBV19; 11 positions match TRBD2. With 5 bases clipped from V and 7 bases from J, the junction kept 5 bases outside the gene matches. The V gene's germline CDR1 is LNHDA and CDR2 SQIVND (reference sequence). CDR3 length: 14 residues.

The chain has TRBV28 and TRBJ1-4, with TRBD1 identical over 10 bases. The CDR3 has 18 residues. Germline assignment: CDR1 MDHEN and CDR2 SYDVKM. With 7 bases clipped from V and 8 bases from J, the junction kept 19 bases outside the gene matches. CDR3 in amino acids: CASTHIQSRDRGREKLFF. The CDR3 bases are TGTGCCAGCACCCACATCCAGAGCCGGGACAGGGGAAGGGAAAAACTGTTTTTT.

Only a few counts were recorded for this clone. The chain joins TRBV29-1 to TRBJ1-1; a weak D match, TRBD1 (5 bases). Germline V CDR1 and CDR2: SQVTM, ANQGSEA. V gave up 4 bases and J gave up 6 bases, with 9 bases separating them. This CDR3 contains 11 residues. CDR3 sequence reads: CSVAGYPEAFF. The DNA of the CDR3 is TGCAGCGTTGCAGGGTACCCTGAAGCTTTCTTT.

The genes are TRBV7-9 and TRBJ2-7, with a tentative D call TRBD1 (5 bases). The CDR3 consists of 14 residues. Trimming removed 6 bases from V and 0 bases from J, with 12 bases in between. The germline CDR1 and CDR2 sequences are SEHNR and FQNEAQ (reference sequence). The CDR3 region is CASSPRAYSYEQYF. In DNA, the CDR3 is TGTGCCAGCAGTCCCAGGGCTTACTCCTACGAGCAGTACTTC. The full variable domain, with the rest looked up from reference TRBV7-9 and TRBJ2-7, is DTGVSQNPRHKITKRGQNVTFRCDPISEHNRLYWYRQTLGQGPEFLTYFQNEAQLEKSRLLSDRFSAERPKGSFSTLEIQRTEQGDSAMYLCASSPRAYSYEQYFGPGTRLTVT.